Listed here are 13 T cell receptor beta chains from one sample, sequenced in a study of T cell responses to AZD1222 COVID-19 vaccine. Here immunoSEQ multiplex PCR was the method, and the copy in TCRdb shows in-frame clones only, minus some. Of about 150,000 clones listed, roughly nine tenths were seen once; the top ten hold 5% to 5.5%. The source was peripheral blood, collected on day 0 of AZD1222 vaccination. Receptor source: an adult in good health.

The chain links TRBV3-1 (or the pseudogene TRBV3-2) to TRBJ1-5; D ambiguous. The CDR3 extends over 16 amino acids. Trimming pared 5 bases from V and 4 bases from J, leaving 18 bases between. Germline V CDR1 and CDR2: LGHDT, YNNKEL (reference sequence). This chain's CDR3 is CASSNQGGGENQPQHF. For the CDR3, the DNA is TGTGCCAGCAGCAACCAAGGAGGTGGGGAGAATCAGCCCCAGCATTTT.

The J gene is TRBJ2-1, the V gene TRBV4-3; 9 nucleotides agree with TRBD2. The CDR3 length is 17 residues. Per the germline V gene, CDR1 is LGHNA and CDR2 is YSLEER. Germline trimming cut 4 bases from V and 4 bases from J; bases unmatched to any gene: 11. In nucleotides, the CDR3 is TGCGCCAGCAGCCGGTACCATAGCGGGAGAAAGTACAATGAGCAGTTCTTC. Its translation is CASSRYHSGRKYNEQFF.

The chain joins TRBV30 to TRBJ1-2; the D gene is possibly TRBD1 (5 bases). The germline CDR1 and CDR2 sequences are GTSNPN and SVGIG (reference sequence). The CDR3 totals 13 residues. The V gene lost 5 bases and the J gene lost 8 bases, with 18 bases spanning the gap. As DNA, the CDR3 is TGTGCCTGGCAATTGGAGGGGCTAGGAGGCTACACCTTC. Residues: CAWQLEGLGGYTF.

DNA of the CDR3: TGTGCCAGCATCCCCTCCGCCCTTCAGGCCTTCTCTGGAAACACCATATATTTT. Protein sequence: CASIPSALQAFSGNTIYF. The rearrangement joins TRBV19 to TRBJ1-3; D is uncertain. This CDR3 region has 18 residues. Germline values: CDR1 LNHDA, CDR2 SQIVND (reference sequence). The V end lost 9 bases, the J end lost 0 bases, and 24 bases lay between the germline ends. The entire variable domain, with the rest obtained from reference TRBV19 and TRBJ1-3, is as follows: DGGITQSPKYLFRKEGQNVTLSCEQNLNHDAMYWYRQDPGQGLRLIYYSQIVNDFQKGDIAEGYSVSREKKESFPLTVTSAQKNPTAFYLCASIPSALQAFSGNTIYFGEGSWLTVV.

The chain combines TRBV7-8 with TRBJ2-5; 7 nucleotides agree with TRBD1. The CDR3 is 14 amino acids. V shed 5 bases, J shed 1 base, and the junction held 4 bases outside the gene matches. CDR1 is SGHVS and CDR2 is FQNEAQ in the germline V gene. The CDR3 loop reads CASSLRTGQETQYF. The CDR3, as DNA: TGTGCCAGCAGCCTAAGGACAGGCCAAGAGACCCAGTACTTC.

The rearrangement links TRBV3-1 (or the pseudogene TRBV3-2) to TRBJ1-2; D is ambiguous. This CDR3 is built from 13 residues. Deletions cut 5 bases from V and 8 bases from J, with 15 bases between. Germline lookup yields CDR1 LGHDT and CDR2 YNNKEL (reference sequence). This CDR3 is CASSAQVGRGYTF. The CDR3 DNA follows: TGTGCCAGCAGCGCCCAAGTCGGGAGGGGCTACACCTTC.

V usage is TRBV18 and J usage is TRBJ1-1; the D is unclear. Germline V lookup: CDR1 KGHSH, CDR2 LQKENI. The CDR3 length is 13 residues. V lost 4 bases and J lost 5, with 11 bases in between. The CDR3: CASSLGLPTEAFF. In nucleotides, the CDR3 is TGTGCCAGCTCACTCGGACTTCCAACTGAAGCTTTCTTT.

V is TRBV15 and J is TRBJ2-2; maybe TRBD1 (6 bases). The CDR3 spans 14 residues. Germline CDR1 is LNHNV and CDR2 is YYDKDF (reference sequence). V lost 9 bases and J 5 bases, leaving 16 bases between the germline ends. The CDR3 spells CATTEGVKTGELFF. CDR3 nucleotide sequence: TGTGCCACTACTGAGGGGGTAAAGACCGGGGAGCTGTTTTTT.

J is TRBJ2-1 and V is TRBV7-3; 9 nucleotides line up with TRBD2. V lost 1 base, J lost 7 bases, and 5 bases stayed unmatched. This CDR3 has 15 residues. In germline, CDR1 is SGHTA, CDR2 FQGTGA. The CDR3 protein is CASSLRLAGGNEQFF. CDR3 DNA: TGTGCCAGCAGCTTAAGGCTTGCGGGGGGGAATGAGCAGTTCTTC.

The genes are TRBV19 and TRBJ1-2; perhaps TRBD1 as D (5 bases). The V end lost 2 bases, the J end lost 2 bases, and 12 bases lay between the germline ends. Germline CDR1 is LNHDA and CDR2 is SQIVND (reference sequence). The CDR3 is 15 amino acids. This chain's CDR3 is CASSISQGGNYGYTF. CDR3 in DNA: TGTGCCAGTAGTATATCGCAGGGAGGGAACTATGGCTACACCTTC.

This chain links TRBV10-3 with TRBJ2-1, with 8 bases identical to TRBD2. The V segment lost 10 bases and the J segment 5 bases; nucleotides outside the gene matches: 13. Per the germline V gene, CDR1 is ENHRY and CDR2 is SYGVKD. The CDR3 has 15 amino acids. CDR3 nucleotide sequence: TGTGCCACGTCCAATAGCGGGATGGGGGACAATGAGCAGTTCTTC. Protein product: CATSNSGMGDNEQFF.

This clone showed up just a few times. V is TRBV4-3 and J is TRBJ2-7; 7 bases fit TRBD1. Germline CDR1 and CDR2: LGHNA and YSLEER. Unmatched junction bases numbered 5, after V lost 0 bases and J lost 3 bases. The CDR3 runs 15 residues. The CDR3 DNA is TGCGCCAGCAGCCAAGAACTCGGGACAGACTACGAGCAGTACTTC. It codes for CASSQELGTDYEQYF.

This chain connects TRBV27 to TRBJ1-3, with D tentatively TRBD1 (5 bases). Per germline, CDR1 MNHEY and CDR2 SMNVEV (reference sequence). The CDR3 is made up of 12 amino acids. V shed 8 bases and J shed 3 bases, with 8 bases lying between them. The CDR3 spells CASGAFGNTIYF. The CDR3 nucleotides read TGTGCCAGCGGGGCTTTTGGAAACACCATATATTTT.